The T cell receptor beta chain described here comes from a study of CD8+ T cells in alopecia areata. Looking at the study overall: Treated patients received oral tofacitinib, 5 to 10 mg twice daily. General observations from the study: Under tofacitinib, numerous expanded lesional clonotypes remained detectable in scalp and blood. On tofacitinib, scalp clonality and expanded CD8+ clones among top 100 fell significantly.

Treatment reported: oral pan-JAK inhibitor, 5-10 mg twice daily. This CDR3 comprises 13 residues. Losses at the gene ends were 4 bases for V and 8 bases for J; bases not matched to a gene: 6. Germline CDR1 reads SGHRS; CDR2 reads YFSETQ. A word on this clone: The antigen is undetermined.

Extraction of RNA preceded its reverse transcription into cDNA, which served as the sequencing template. Sequenced by immunoSEQ multiplex PCR; TCRdb stores in-frame clones only, minus some. The table lists fewer than 250,000 clones, approximately 57% of them singletons. The specimen comprised CD4+ T cells sorted from blood, sampled at week 24, from a patient treated with tofacitinib. This clonotype originated in a human donor with alopecia areata. J is TRBJ1-1 and V is TRBV5-1, with 9 positions matching TRBD1. CDR3 sequence (DNA): TGCGCCAGCAGCGCCGGGACAGGGCTAGAAGCTTTCTTT. It encodes CASSAGTGLEAFF.